This passage covers 27 T cell receptor beta chains from one sample sequenced in a study of blood T cell repertoires in COVID-19. Some clones are missing from TCRdb's copy, which holds only in-frame ones; the method was immunoSEQ multiplex PCR. The repertoire consists of 250,000 or so clones, with about 85% occurring once and the leading ten covering around 3%. What was sequenced was peripheral blood. The receptors here all came from a young man with active or convalescent COVID-19.

This sequence joins TRBV4-3 and TRBJ1-2; D is ambiguous. V gave up 1 base and J gave up 0 bases, with 9 bases separating them. Germline-derived CDR1 and CDR2 are LGHNA and YSLEER. The CDR3 consists of 15 residues. The CDR3 coding sequence is TGCGCCAGCAGCCAAGTTTCCTCAGCTAACTATGGCTACACCTTC. Its translation is CASSQVSSANYGYTF.

V gene TRBV28 combines with J gene TRBJ1-2; D is unclear. This CDR3 contains 13 residues. Deletions cut 5 bases from V and 4 bases from J, with 11 bases between. Germline loops: CDR1 MDHEN, CDR2 SYDVKM. The CDR3 region has the DNA TGTGCCAGCAGTGGCGGCCCATCCTATGGCTACACCTTC. Amino acid sequence: CASSGGPSYGYTF.

This chain connects TRBV7-3 to TRBJ1-1, with a possible D match to TRBD1 (6 bases). The CDR3 has 13 amino acids. The germline gives CDR1 SGHTA, CDR2 FQGTGA. V was shortened by 6 bases and J by 7 bases, with 15 bases between the two germline ends. In DNA, the CDR3 is TGTGCCAGCAGTTTACAACAGGGAAATGAAGCTTTCTTT. This gives the protein CASSLQQGNEAFF. The whole variable domain, remainder taken from reference TRBV7-3 and TRBJ1-1, is GAGVSQTPSNKVTEKGKYVELRCDPISGHTALYWYRQSLGQGPEFLIYFQGTGAADDSGLPNDRFFAVRPEGSVSTLKIQRTERGDSAVYLCASSLQQGNEAFFGQGTRLTVV.

The rearrangement joins TRBV5-1 to TRBJ2-1, with a weak D call TRBD1 (6 bases). CDR1 is SGHRS and CDR2 is YFSETQ in the germline V gene. The CDR3 has 15 amino acids. The V end lost 4 bases, the J end lost 5 bases, and 16 bases lay between the germline ends. CDR3 amino acids: CASSLPGTTNNEQFF. The CDR3 DNA sequence: TGCGCCAGCAGCCTCCCCGGGACAACAAACAATGAGCAGTTCTTC.

This clone was seen just once. In DNA form, the CDR3 reads TGTGCCAGCAGCCAAGAGAGGCGCGGGAGCTATGCCGGGGAGCTGTTTTTT. It yields the protein CASSQERRGSYAGELFF. The chain uses TRBV3-1 (or the pseudogene TRBV3-2) and TRBJ2-2, with 7 positions matching TRBD2. V lost 0 bases, J lost 6 bases, and 10 bases stayed unmatched. The CDR3 is 17 amino acids. Germline V gene lookup returns CDR1 LGHDT and CDR2 YNNKEL (reference sequence).

The gene calls are TRBV25-1 and TRBJ1-1; D not certain. This CDR3 comprises 12 residues. Germline CDR1 reads MGHDK; CDR2 reads SYGVNS. V dropped 1 base and J dropped 9 bases, with 9 bases sitting between them. DNA for the CDR3: TGTGCCAGCAGTGAATTGACGGGAAAAGCTTTCTTT. Translated: CASSELTGKAFF.

The chain combines TRBV5-6 with TRBJ2-3; TRBD2 matches at 11 bases. Trimming cost V 4 bases and J 10 bases; bases outside gene matches: 11. CDR3 size: 15 residues. CDR1 and CDR2 (germline): SGHDT, YYEEEE. CDR3 in amino acids: CASSRTSGPVGSQYF. In DNA form, the CDR3 reads TGTGCCAGCAGCCGGACTAGCGGGCCGGTAGGGTCGCAGTATTTT.

This chain connects TRBV2 to TRBJ1-5, with 7 positions matching TRBD1. The CDR3 has 13 amino acids. J gave up 4 bases and V 5 bases, and 2 bases lay outside the gene matches. Germline loops: CDR1 SNHLY, CDR2 FYNNEI. This CDR3 is CASSLQGNQPQHF. The CDR3 DNA is TGTGCCAGCAGTTTACAGGGGAATCAGCCCCAGCATTTT. Supplemented by reference TRBV2 and TRBJ1-5, the full variable domain reads EPEVTQTPSHQVTQMGQEVILRCVPISNHLYFYWYRQILGQKVEFLVSFYNNEISEKSEIFDDQFSVERPDGSNFTLKIRSTKLEDSAMYFCASSLQGNQPQHFGDGTRLSIL.

V and J are TRBV6-5 and TRBJ2-2; D is perhaps TRBD2 (5 bases). CDR1 and CDR2 (germline): MNHEY, SVGAGI. The length of the CDR3 is 11 residues. Trimming took off 8 bases at V and 4 bases at J, with 5 bases between the two ends. CDR3 in DNA: TGTGCCAGCGCGGGCACCGGGGAGCTGTTTTTT. Translated, it gives CASAGTGELFF.

This CDR3 is CASSLGTGGRTGELFF. In DNA form, the CDR3 reads TGTGCCAGCAGCTTAGGGACAGGGGGCAGGACCGGGGAGCTGTTTTTT. The J gene is TRBJ2-2, the V gene TRBV7-3, with 12 bases that match TRBD1. V gave up 2 bases and J gave up 5 bases; unmatched junction bases: 3. There are 16 residues in the CDR3. Germline lookup yields CDR1 SGHTA and CDR2 FQGTGA.

A single count supports this clone. V gene TRBV19 combines with J gene TRBJ2-3, with D possibly matching TRBD1 (6 bases). Trimming stripped 2 bases from V and 3 bases from J, with 6 bases between. Germline V gene lookup returns CDR1 LNHDA and CDR2 SQIVND (reference sequence). CDR3 length equals 13 residues. The CDR3 here is CASSITGTDTQYF. The DNA for the CDR3 is TGTGCCAGTAGTATAACAGGGACAGATACGCAGTATTTT.

The chain joins TRBV28 to TRBJ1-2, with D perhaps matching TRBD1 (5 bases). Germline V gives CDR1 MDHEN, CDR2 SYDVKM. V lost 2 bases to trimming and J lost 7 bases, with 11 bases between them. CDR3 size: 13 residues. This CDR3 reads CASSLQGISGYTF. DNA for the CDR3: TGTGCCAGCAGTTTACAGGGAATATCTGGCTACACCTTC.

The chain is built from TRBV7-2 and TRBJ1-2, with a weak D call TRBD1 (6 bases). V was trimmed by 5 bases and J by 0 bases, leaving 13 bases between them. Germline lookup yields CDR1 SGHTA and CDR2 FQGNSA. This CDR3 spans 15 amino acids. The DNA of the CDR3 is TGTGCCAGCAGCCGCCCGGACAGCGCTAACTATGGCTACACCTTC. Its protein product is CASSRPDSANYGYTF.

This chain links TRBV6-5 with TRBJ2-7; the D is unclear. Trimming removed 4 bases from V and 2 bases from J, with 6 bases in between. CDR3 length equals 12 residues. The germline V gene has CDR1 MNHEY and CDR2 SVGAGI. As DNA, the CDR3 is TGTGCCAGCAGTTCCTATCCCTACGAGCAGTACTTC. Encoded protein: CASSSYPYEQYF.

The V and J genes are TRBV19 and TRBJ2-7; D uncertain. Trimming stripped 1 base from V and 0 bases from J, with 7 bases between. The CDR3 is 14 residues long. CDR1 is LNHDA, CDR2 SQIVND, per germline (reference sequence). The CDR3 protein is CASSIVGNSYEQYF. CDR3 nucleotide sequence: TGTGCCAGTAGTATAGTTGGCAACTCCTACGAGCAGTACTTC.

This chain connects TRBV30 to TRBJ2-1; tentatively, D is TRBD2 (6 bases). From germline, CDR1 is GTSNPN and CDR2 SVGIG (reference sequence). Trimming left V 7 bases short and J 6 bases short, with 25 bases between. The CDR3 totals 16 residues. DNA for the CDR3: TGTGCCTTGGAGAAGAGGGGAGGTAACAGAGTCAATGAGCAGTTCTTC. Translating it yields CALEKRGGNRVNEQFF. The full variable domain, in which reference TRBV30 and TRBJ2-1 provide the parts outside the CDR3, is SQTIHQWPATLVQPVGSPLSLECTVEGTSNPNLYWYRQAAGRGLQLLFYSVGIGQISSEVPQNLSASRPQDRQFILSSKKLLLSDSGFYLCALEKRGGNRVNEQFFGPGTRLTVL.

Ten or more counts support this clone. V and J are TRBV6-5 and TRBJ1-5; D perhaps matches TRBD1 (6 bases). CDR3 length equals 13 residues. V lost 6 bases to trimming and J lost 7 bases, with 13 bases between them. Germline assignment: CDR1 MNHEY and CDR2 SVGAGI. The CDR3, as DNA: TGTGCCAGCAGCCTCACAGGGAGCCAGCCCCAGCATTTT. Translation: CASSLTGSQPQHF.

This chain's CDR3 is CASSSDLDSNQPQHF. For the CDR3, the DNA is TGTGCCAGCAGTTCTGACTTAGATAGCAATCAGCCCCAGCATTTT. The J gene is TRBJ1-5, the V gene TRBV28, with D unresolved. Looked up from germline, CDR1 is MDHEN and CDR2 is SYDVKM. The V end was cut by 4 bases, the J end by 0 bases, with 10 bases between. CDR3 length equals 15 residues.

This chain uses TRBV2 with TRBJ2-7; D ambiguous. V was shortened by 4 bases and J by 0 bases, with 10 bases between the two germline ends. In germline, CDR1 is SNHLY, CDR2 FYNNEI. The CDR3 spans 14 residues. The CDR3 bases are TGTGCCAGCAGTGTGGGCGAGAACTCCTACGAGCAGTACTTC. This codes for CASSVGENSYEQYF.

V usage is TRBV7-2 and J usage is TRBJ2-5; 10 positions match TRBD2. The germline V gene has CDR1 SGHTA and CDR2 FQGNSA. CDR3 size: 17 residues. V lost 4 bases to trimming and J lost 6 bases; unmatched junction nucleotides: 14. CDR3 in DNA: TGTGCCAGCAGCTCTGCTAGCGGGAGAGGGAGTCGGAAGACCCAGTACTTC. This encodes CASSSASGRGSRKTQYF. The whole variable domain, filled in from reference TRBV7-2 and TRBJ2-5, reads GAGVSQSPSNKVTEKGKDVELRCDPISGHTALYWYRQSLGQGLEFLIYFQGNSAPDKSGLPSDRFSAERTGGSVSTLTIQRTQQEDSAVYLCASSSASGRGSRKTQYFGPGTRLLVL.

The chain has TRBV6-5 and TRBJ2-1; TRBD2 is a possible D gene (5 bases). The CDR3 covers 14 residues. CDR1 and CDR2 (germline): MNHEY, SVGAGI. The V gene lost 6 bases and the J gene lost 5 bases, with 14 bases spanning the gap. CDR3 amino acids: CASSWTLEDNEQFF. CDR3 in DNA: TGTGCCAGCAGCTGGACCCTGGAGGACAATGAGCAGTTCTTC.

The chain joins TRBV6-6 to TRBJ1-2, with TRBD1 as a possible D gene (6 bases). The V end was cut by 8 bases, the J end by 6 bases, with 22 bases between. The length of the CDR3 is 15 residues. Germline-derived CDR1 and CDR2 are MNHNY and SVGAGI (reference sequence). The CDR3 region has the DNA TGTGCCAGCGCCCCAGCATACAGGGATAAGGATGGCTACACCTTC. Amino acid sequence: CASAPAYRDKDGYTF.

This chain uses TRBV5-1 with TRBJ2-5; 8 bases are shared with TRBD2. With V trimmed by 7 bases and J by 5 bases, 10 bases remained unmatched. The germline V gene encodes CDR1 SGHRS and CDR2 YFSETQ. The CDR3 is made up of 14 amino acids. CDR3 in amino acids: CASFIAGGDETQYF. The CDR3 DNA reads as TGCGCCAGCTTTATCGCGGGGGGAGATGAGACCCAGTACTTC.

There are a few counts of this clone. The chain carries TRBV23-1 and TRBJ1-1; TRBD1 agrees at 12 bases. TRBV23-1 is treated as an ORF (open reading frame) with a function not yet certain. J gave up 5 bases and V 6 bases, and 10 bases lay outside the gene matches. The CDR3 is 16 amino acids. CDR3: CASRTRDRGLGTEAFF. The CDR3 DNA sequence: TGCGCCAGCAGGACCCGGGACAGGGGGCTCGGGACTGAAGCTTTCTTT.

J is TRBJ2-2 and V is TRBV12-3 or TRBV12-4; D not certain. The V and J ends lost 6 bases and 6 bases respectively, with 11 bases between them. CDR3 length: 13 amino acids. The CDR3 DNA is TGTGCCAGCAGGGCGGCGTCCTCCGGGGAGCTGTTTTTT. The encoded protein is CASRAASSGELFF.

The chain uses TRBV5-1 and TRBJ2-1; 11 bases align to TRBD2. The CDR3 spans 16 residues. CDR1 is SGHRS and CDR2 is YFSETQ in the germline V gene. V dropped 4 bases and J dropped 5; count of bases not matched to a gene: 8. The CDR3 region is CASSTLLAGADNEQFF. The DNA of the CDR3 is TGCGCCAGCAGCACCCTACTAGCGGGAGCTGACAATGAGCAGTTCTTC.

This clone came up once. The chain recombines TRBV10-3 with TRBJ1-2, with 8 nucleotides matching TRBD1. This CDR3 has 14 residues. The V gene's germline CDR1 is ENHRY and CDR2 SYGVKD. J lost 8 bases, V lost 8 bases, and 13 bases had no gene match. The CDR3 DNA sequence: TGTGCCATCGGCCCGGACAGGGCCCAGGGGGGCTACACCTTC. Translating gives CAIGPDRAQGGYTF.